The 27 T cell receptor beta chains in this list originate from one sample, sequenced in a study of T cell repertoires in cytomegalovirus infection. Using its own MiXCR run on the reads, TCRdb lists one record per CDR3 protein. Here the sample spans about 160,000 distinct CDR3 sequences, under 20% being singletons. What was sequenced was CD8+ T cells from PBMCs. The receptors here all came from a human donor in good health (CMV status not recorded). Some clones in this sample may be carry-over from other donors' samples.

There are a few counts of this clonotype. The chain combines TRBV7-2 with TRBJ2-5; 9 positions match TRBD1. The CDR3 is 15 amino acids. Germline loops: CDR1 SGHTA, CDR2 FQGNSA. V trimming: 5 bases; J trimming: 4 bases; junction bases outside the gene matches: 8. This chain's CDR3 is CASSRDRDRVETQYF. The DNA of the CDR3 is TGTGCCAGCAGCCGGGACCGGGACAGGGTAGAGACCCAGTACTTC.

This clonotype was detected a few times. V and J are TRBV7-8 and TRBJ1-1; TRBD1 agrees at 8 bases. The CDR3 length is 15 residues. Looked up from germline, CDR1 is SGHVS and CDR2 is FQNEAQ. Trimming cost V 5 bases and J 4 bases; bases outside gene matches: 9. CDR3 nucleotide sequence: TGTGCCAGCAGCCTCTTGGACAGGGCTGGCACTGAAGCTTTCTTT. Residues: CASSLLDRAGTEAFF.

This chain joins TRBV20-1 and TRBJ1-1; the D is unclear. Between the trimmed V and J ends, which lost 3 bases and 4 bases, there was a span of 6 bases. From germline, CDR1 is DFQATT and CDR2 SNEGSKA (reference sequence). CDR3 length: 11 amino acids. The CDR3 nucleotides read TGCAGTGCTAGTCTGATCACTGAAGCTTTCTTT. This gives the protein CSASLITEAFF.

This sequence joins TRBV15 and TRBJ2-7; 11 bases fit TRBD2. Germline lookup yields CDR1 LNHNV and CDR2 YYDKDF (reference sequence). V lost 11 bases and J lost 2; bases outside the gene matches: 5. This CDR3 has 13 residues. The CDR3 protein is CASSGGSAYEQYF. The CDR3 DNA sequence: TGTGCCTCTAGCGGGGGGTCCGCCTACGAGCAGTACTTC.

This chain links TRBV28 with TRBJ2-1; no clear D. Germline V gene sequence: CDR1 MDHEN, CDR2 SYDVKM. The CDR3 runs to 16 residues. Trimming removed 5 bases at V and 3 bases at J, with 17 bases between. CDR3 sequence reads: CASSPNLSTYYNEQFF. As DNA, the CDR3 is TGTGCCAGCAGTCCAAACTTGTCGACCTACTACAATGAGCAGTTCTTC. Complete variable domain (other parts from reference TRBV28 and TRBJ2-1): DVKVTQSSRYLVKRTGEKVFLECVQDMDHENMFWYRQDPGLGLRLIYFSYDVKMKEKGDIPEGYSVSREKKERFSLILESASTNQTSMYLCASSPNLSTYYNEQFFGPGTRLTVL.

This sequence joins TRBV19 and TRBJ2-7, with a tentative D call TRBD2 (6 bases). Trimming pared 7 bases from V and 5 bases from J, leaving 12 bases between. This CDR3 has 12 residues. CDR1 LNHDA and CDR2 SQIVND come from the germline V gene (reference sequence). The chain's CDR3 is CASMATGDEQYF. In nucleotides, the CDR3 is TGTGCCAGTATGGCGACGGGGGACGAGCAGTACTTC.

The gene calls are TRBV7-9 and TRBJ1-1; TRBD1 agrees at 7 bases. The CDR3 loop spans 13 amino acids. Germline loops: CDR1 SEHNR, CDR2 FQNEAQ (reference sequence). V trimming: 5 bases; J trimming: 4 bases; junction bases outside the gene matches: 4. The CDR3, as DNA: TGTGCCAGCAGCAAGCAGGGGGGCACTGAAGCTTTCTTT. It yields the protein CASSKQGGTEAFF.

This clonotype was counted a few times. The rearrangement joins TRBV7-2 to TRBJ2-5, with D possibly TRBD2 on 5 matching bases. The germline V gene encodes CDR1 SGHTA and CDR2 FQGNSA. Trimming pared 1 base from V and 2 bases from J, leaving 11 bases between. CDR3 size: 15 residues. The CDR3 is CASSLVWRAQETQYF. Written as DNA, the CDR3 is TGTGCCAGCAGCTTAGTTTGGCGGGCGCAAGAGACCCAGTACTTC. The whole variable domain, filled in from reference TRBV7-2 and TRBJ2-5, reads GAGVSQSPSNKVTEKGKDVELRCDPISGHTALYWYRQSLGQGLEFLIYFQGNSAPDKSGLPSDRFSAERTGGSVSTLTIQRTQQEDSAVYLCASSLVWRAQETQYFGPGTRLLVL.

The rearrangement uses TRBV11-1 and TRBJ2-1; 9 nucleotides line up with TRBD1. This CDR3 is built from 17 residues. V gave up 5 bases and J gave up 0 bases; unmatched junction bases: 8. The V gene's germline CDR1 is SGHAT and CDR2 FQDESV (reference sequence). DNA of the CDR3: TGTGCCAGCAGCCCGTGGACAGGGGCAAGCTCCTACAATGAGCAGTTCTTC. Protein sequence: CASSPWTGASSYNEQFF. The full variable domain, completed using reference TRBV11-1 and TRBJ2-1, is EAEVAQSPRYKITEKSQAVAFWCDPISGHATLYWYRQILGQGPELLVQFQDESVVDDSQLPKDRFSAERLKGVDSTLKIQPAELGDSAMYLCASSPWTGASSYNEQFFGPGTRLTVL.

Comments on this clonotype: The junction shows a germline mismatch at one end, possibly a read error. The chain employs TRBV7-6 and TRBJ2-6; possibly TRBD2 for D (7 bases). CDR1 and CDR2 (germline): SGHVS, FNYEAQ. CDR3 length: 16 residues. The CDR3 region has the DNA TGTGCCAGCAGCCCTTCGGGGGGCTCTGGGGCCAACGGCCTGACTTTC. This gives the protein CASSPSGGSGANGLTF. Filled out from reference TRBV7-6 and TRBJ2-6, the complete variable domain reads GAGVSQSPRYKVTKRGQDVALRCDPISGHVSLYWYRQALGQGPEFLTYFNYEAQQDKSGLPNDRFSAERPEGSISTLTIQRTEQRDSAMYRCASSPSGGSGANGLTFGAGSRLTVL.

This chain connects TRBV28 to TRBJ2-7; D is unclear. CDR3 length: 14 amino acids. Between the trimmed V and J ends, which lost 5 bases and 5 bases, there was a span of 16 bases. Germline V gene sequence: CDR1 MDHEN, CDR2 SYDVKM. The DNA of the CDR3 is TGTGCCAGCAGTCTTCTAGTGTTGGGCGACGAGCAGTACTTC. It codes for CASSLLVLGDEQYF. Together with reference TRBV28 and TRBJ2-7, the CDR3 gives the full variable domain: DVKVTQSSRYLVKRTGEKVFLECVQDMDHENMFWYRQDPGLGLRLIYFSYDVKMKEKGDIPEGYSVSREKKERFSLILESASTNQTSMYLCASSLLVLGDEQYFGPGTRLTVT.

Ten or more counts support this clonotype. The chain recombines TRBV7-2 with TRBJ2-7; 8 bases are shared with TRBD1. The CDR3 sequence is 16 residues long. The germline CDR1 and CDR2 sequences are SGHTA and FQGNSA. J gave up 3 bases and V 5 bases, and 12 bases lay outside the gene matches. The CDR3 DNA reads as TGTGCCAGCAGCCGGGGGTTGGACAGGGACTTCTACGAGCAGTACTTC. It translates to CASSRGLDRDFYEQYF.

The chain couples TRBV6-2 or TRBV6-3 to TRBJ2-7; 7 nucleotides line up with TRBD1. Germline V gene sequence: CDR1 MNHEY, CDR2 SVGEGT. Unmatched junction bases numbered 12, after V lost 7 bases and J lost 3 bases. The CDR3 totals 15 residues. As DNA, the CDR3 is TGTGCCAGCACCGTAAACCGGGACAGACGCTACGAGCAGTACTTC. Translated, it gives CASTVNRDRRYEQYF.

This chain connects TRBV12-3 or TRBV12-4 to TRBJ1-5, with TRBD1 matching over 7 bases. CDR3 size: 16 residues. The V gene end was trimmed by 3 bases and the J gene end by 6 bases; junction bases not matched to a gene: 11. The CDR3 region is CASSLRGGGKGQPQHF. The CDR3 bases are TGTGCCAGCAGTTTGAGAGGGGGCGGTAAAGGTCAGCCCCAGCATTTT.

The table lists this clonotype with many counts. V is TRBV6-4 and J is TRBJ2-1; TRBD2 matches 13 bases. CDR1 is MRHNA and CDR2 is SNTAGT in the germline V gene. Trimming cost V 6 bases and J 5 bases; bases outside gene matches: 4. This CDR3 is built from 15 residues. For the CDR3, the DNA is TGTGCCAGCAGCCAACTAGCGGGGGGGGACAATGAGCAGTTCTTC. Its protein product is CASSQLAGGDNEQFF.

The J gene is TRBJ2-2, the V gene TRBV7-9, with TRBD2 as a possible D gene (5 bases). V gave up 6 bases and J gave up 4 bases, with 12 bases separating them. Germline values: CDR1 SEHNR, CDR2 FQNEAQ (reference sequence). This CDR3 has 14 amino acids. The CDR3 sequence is CASRDGLLTGELFF. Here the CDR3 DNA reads TGTGCCAGCAGAGACGGACTCCTCACCGGGGAGCTGTTTTTT. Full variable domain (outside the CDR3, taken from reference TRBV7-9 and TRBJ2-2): DTGVSQNPRHKITKRGQNVTFRCDPISEHNRLYWYRQTLGQGPEFLTYFQNEAQLEKSRLLSDRFSAERPKGSFSTLEIQRTEQGDSAMYLCASRDGLLTGELFFGEGSRLTVL.

The CDR3 is CASSQRTGVDEQFF. The CDR3 DNA follows: TGTGCCAGCAGCCAAAGGACAGGGGTGGATGAGCAGTTCTTC. J is TRBJ2-1 and V is TRBV6-8; TRBD1 matches 9 bases. Germline CDR1 is MNHGY and CDR2 is SAAAGT. V lost 6 bases, J lost 8 bases, and 8 bases stayed unmatched. This CDR3 is built from 14 residues.

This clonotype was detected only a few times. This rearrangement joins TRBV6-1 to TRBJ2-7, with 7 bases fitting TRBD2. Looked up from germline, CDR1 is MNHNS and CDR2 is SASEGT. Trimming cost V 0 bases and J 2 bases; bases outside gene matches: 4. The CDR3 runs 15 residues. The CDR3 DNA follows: TGTGCCAGCAGTGAAGCGACTAGCCCCCCCTACGAGCAGTACTTC. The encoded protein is CASSEATSPPYEQYF.

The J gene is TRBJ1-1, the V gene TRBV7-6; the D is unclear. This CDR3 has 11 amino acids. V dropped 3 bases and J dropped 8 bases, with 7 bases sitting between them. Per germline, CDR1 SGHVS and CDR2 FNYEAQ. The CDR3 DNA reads TGTGCCAGCAGCTTCCTCCCCGAAGCTTTCTTT. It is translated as CASSFLPEAFF.

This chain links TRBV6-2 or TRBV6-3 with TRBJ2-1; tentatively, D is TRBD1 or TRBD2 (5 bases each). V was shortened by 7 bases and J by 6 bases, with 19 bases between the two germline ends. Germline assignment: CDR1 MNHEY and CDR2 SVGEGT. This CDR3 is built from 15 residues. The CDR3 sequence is CASTPGPAAFNEQFF. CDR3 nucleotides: TGTGCCAGCACTCCGGGACCCGCCGCATTCAATGAGCAGTTCTTC.

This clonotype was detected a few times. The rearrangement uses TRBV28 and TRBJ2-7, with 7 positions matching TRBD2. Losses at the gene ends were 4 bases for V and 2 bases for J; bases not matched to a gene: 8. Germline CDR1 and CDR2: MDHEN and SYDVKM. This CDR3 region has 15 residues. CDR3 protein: CASSYTNGLAYEQYF. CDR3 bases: TGTGCCAGCAGTTATACGAATGGACTAGCCTACGAGCAGTACTTC.

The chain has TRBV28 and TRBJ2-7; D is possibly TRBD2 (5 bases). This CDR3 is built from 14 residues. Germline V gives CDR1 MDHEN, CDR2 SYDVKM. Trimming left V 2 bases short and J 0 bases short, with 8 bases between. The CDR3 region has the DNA TGTGCCAGCAGTTTACGAGGGAACTCCTACGAGCAGTACTTC. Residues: CASSLRGNSYEQYF.

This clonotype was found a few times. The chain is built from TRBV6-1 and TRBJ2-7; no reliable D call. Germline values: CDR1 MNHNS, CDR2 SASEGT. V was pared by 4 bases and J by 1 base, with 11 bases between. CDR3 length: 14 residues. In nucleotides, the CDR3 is TGTGCCAGCAGTGTCCGGGCAGTTTCCTACGAGCAGTACTTC. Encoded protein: CASSVRAVSYEQYF.

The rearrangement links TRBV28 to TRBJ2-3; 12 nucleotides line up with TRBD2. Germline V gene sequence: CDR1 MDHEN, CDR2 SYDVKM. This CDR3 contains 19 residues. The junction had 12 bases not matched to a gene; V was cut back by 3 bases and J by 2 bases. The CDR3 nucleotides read TGTGCCAGCAGTTTCTCTCCCGGACTAGCGGGAACTCTCACAGATACGCAGTATTTT. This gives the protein CASSFSPGLAGTLTDTQYF.

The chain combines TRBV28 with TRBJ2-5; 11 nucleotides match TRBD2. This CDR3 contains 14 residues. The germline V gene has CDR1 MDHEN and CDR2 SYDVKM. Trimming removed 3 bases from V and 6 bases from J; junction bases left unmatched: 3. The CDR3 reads CASSLTSGEKTQYF. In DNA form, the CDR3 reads TGTGCCAGCAGTTTGACTAGCGGGGAAAAGACCCAGTACTTC.

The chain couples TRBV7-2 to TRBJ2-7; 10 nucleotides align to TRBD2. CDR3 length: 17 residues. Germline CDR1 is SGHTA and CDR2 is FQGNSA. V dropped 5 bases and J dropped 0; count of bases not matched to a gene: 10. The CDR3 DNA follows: TGTGCCAGCAGCCACCCCCTAGCGGGAGCGAGCTCCTACGAGCAGTACTTC. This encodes CASSHPLAGASSYEQYF. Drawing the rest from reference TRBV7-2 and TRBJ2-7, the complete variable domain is GAGVSQSPSNKVTEKGKDVELRCDPISGHTALYWYRQSLGQGLEFLIYFQGNSAPDKSGLPSDRFSAERTGGSVSTLTIQRTQQEDSAVYLCASSHPLAGASSYEQYFGPGTRLTVT.

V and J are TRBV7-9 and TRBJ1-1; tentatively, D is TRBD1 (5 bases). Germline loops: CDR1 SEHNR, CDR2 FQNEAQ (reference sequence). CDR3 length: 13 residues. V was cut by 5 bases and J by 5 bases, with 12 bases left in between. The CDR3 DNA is TGTGCCAGCAGCCCCACGGGGACGACTGAAGCTTTCTTT. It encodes CASSPTGTTEAFF.